This entry concerns a single T cell receptor beta chain. Its antigen is still unknown. Base qualities are not provided; no much larger clone lies one nucleotide away. The sample is drawn from a study of shared clonotypes between healthy human individuals (dated by TCRdb to 2018 to 2020). Regarding the complete study: The cohort comprised a couple of women and three men aged 18 to 49 years. Per donor, three plates each were used for CD4 naive and CD4 memory, two for CD8 naive, and one for CD8 memory. Blood TCR repertoires of about 5 healthy adults were deeply sequenced to estimate repertoire size and the extent of clonotype sharing between individuals. Per donor, leukapheresis produced somewhere between about 0.94 and 9 billion PBMCs. To increase sequencing depth and limit assay-specific biases, different laboratories used diverse techniques to prepare libraries and sequence TCR repertoires. What the research found in general, with its limitations: Based on pairwise subsampling, the degree of clonotype sharing among donors was expected to be affected by sequencing depth. Sampling was limited to blood, and TCR repertoires in tissue likely differ from TCR repertoires in blood. Incomplete sequencing was indicated by rarefaction of sorted-subset datasets, despite the large sequencing depth. Higher generation probabilities were observed for clonotypes shared by all four sorted-subset donors than for non-shared clonotypes. The small number of donors limited the genetic and exposure-history diversity represented. Larger estimated clonotype richness was generally found for naive subsets than for memory subsets. Roughly 5% of naive CD4, 3.5% of naive CD8, roughly 2.4% of memory CD4, and less than 0.45% of memory CD8 clonotypes were shared across several donors.

A distance of 18 bases separates the germline ends of V and J, which lose 2 bases and 6 bases respectively. Via the germline V gene, CDR1 is SGHRS and CDR2 YFSETQ. The CDR3 spans 15 residues, from the cysteine through the phenylalanine. The entry retains the CDR3 DNA only, 45 bases that are in frame from base 1. Using the deep immunoSEQ assay, TCR CDR3 regions were amplified from genomic DNA by multiplex PCR. For each cell subset, the extracted genomic DNA was distributed evenly across all wells of several immunoSEQ 96-well plates, and each plate served as one replicate. For sorted subsets, approximately 200 ng of genomic DNA, equivalent to 30,000 or so T cell genomes, went into each replicate PCR. The purified libraries were quantified using a Qubit 3.0 fluorometer, sized with a Bioanalyzer 2100, and then quantified again using the KAPA Library Quantification kit. Every immunoSEQ 96-well plate was sequenced on a dedicated single-read 150-cycle Illumina NextSeq 550 flow cell. The study's processing was this. The immunoSEQ output contained only junctional sequences without quality scores, so filtering could not match that applied to full-length reads. Sequences were annotated with PyIR, a Python wrapper for IgBLAST v1.9, using IMGT germline references to assign V/J genes and CDR3. Any read was removed if the V/J assignment was weak (E-value above 1e-6), the CDR3 was missing, or the read contained stop codons, out-of-frame junctions, or ambiguous translated residues. V3J clonotypes were defined as sequences sharing an identical inferred V gene, J gene, and CDR3 amino acid sequence. To compute the percentage overlap between repertoires, the number of shared unique clonotypes was divided by the size of the smaller repertoire. Repertoire richness was assessed with RTK rarefaction, the Chao1 estimator, and Recon v2.1 estimates of unobserved clonotypes. Generation probabilities for all TCRbeta clonotypes obtained by the gDNA method from a few donors were computed using OLGA. TCRdb mirrors the immuneACCESS table, restricted to in-frame sequences. Some clones are absent from its copies; in checked studies, under half trace to an unresolved V gene, and the reason for the others is unknown. V and J calls and clone size are as listed in that table; D and trimming were resolved from the DNA. The sample table lists over 1.5 million clones, around 98% of them with a count of one. 0.45% of the sample goes to the ten largest clones.

The donors were healthy, HIV-negative adults with no recently reported acute infections or vaccinations. Only Caucasian adults living in Nashville, Tennessee, USA were represented among the donors. Magnetic negative selection was used to enrich CD4+ T cells, after which naive cells were positively selected on CD45RA and the negative fraction became the memory subset. Blood was collected by leukapheresis, and PBMCs were isolated by Ficoll-Histopaque density gradient centrifugation and then cryopreserved in liquid nitrogen vapor phase. Analytical flow cytometry was used to check the purity and quantity of each magnetically sorted T cell population. From each sorted fraction, genomic DNA was isolated and quantified by UV absorbance on a Nanodrop 2000c.

The sequenced sample consisted of naive CD4+ T cells sorted from blood. The cell subset or site label corresponds to: CD45RA+ positively selected. This clonotype was obtained from a man in his thirties or forties in good health. This sequence uses TRBV5-1 and TRBJ2-7; the D assignment is uncertain and may be TRBD1 or TRBD2, with 5 bases supporting each. The DNA is TGCGCCAGCAGCTTTTTGGCAGGGAGCTTGGGCGAGCAGTACTTC. This encodes CASSFLAGSLGEQYF. This CDR3, with the reference TRBV5-1 and TRBJ2-7 proteins standing in past its ends, gives the full variable domain KAGVTQTPRYLIKTRGQQVTLSCSPISGHRSVSWYQQTPGQGLQFLFEYFSETQRNKGNFPGRFSGRQFSNSRSEMNVSTLELGDSALYLCASSFLAGSLGEQYFGPGTRLTVT.